One sample yielded the 18 T cell receptor beta chains listed below, sequenced in a study of cytomegalovirus exposure and HLA in healthy donors (dated by TCRdb to 2017 to 2019). The method was the immunoSEQ multiplex PCR assay. For the multiplex PCR, a mixture combining 60 forward primers for TCR Vbeta segments and 13 reverse primers for TCR Jbeta segments was used. The clones in this table, taken by TCRdb from immuneACCESS, are in-frame only. Not every clone is retained; where verified, under half of the shortfall comes from an unresolved V gene, and the cause of the rest is unknown. This sample gives about 80,000 clones in total; around 79% of them show up just once. The top ten clonotypes cover 13% of the sample. Sequenced input: PBMCs. The source of these receptors is a human donor in good health.

The rearrangement links TRBV5-1 to TRBJ2-4, with TRBD2 identical over 15 bases. Losses at the gene ends were 0 bases for V and 2 bases for J; bases not matched to a gene: 6. The CDR3 length is 19 residues. From germline, CDR1 is SGHRS and CDR2 YFSETQ. This chain's CDR3 is CASSLGTSGGAGSKNIQYF. The CDR3 DNA reads TGCGCCAGCAGCTTGGGGACTAGCGGGGGGGCGGGGTCCAAAAACATTCAGTACTTC. The variable domain in full, completed from reference TRBV5-1 and TRBJ2-4, reads KAGVTQTPRYLIKTRGQQVTLSCSPISGHRSVSWYQQTPGQGLQFLFEYFSETQRNKGNFPGRFSGRQFSNSRSEMNVSTLELGDSALYLCASSLGTSGGAGSKNIQYFGAGTRLSVL.

This clone appeared a few times. V usage is TRBV6-6 and J usage is TRBJ2-7, with 13 bases that match TRBD2. J lost 3 bases, V lost 4 bases, and 6 bases had no gene match. The length of the CDR3 is 16 residues. Germline V gene sequence: CDR1 MNHNY, CDR2 SVGAGI (reference sequence). CDR3 amino acids: CASSFRTSGGVYEQYF. The CDR3 bases are TGTGCCAGCAGTTTTCGGACTAGCGGGGGAGTCTACGAGCAGTACTTC.

The chain uses TRBV5-1 and TRBJ2-7; 7 nucleotides align to TRBD1. The germline gives CDR1 SGHRS, CDR2 YFSETQ. Unmatched junction bases numbered 4, after V lost 0 bases and J lost 1 base. There are 15 residues in the CDR3. The CDR3 coding sequence is TGCGCCAGCAGCTTGGGGGACAGCCTATCCTACGAGCAGTACTTC. Translation gives CASSLGDSLSYEQYF.

The V call is TRBV2, the J call TRBJ1-2; D is unresolved. The CDR3 totals 13 residues. Germline lookup yields CDR1 SNHLY and CDR2 FYNNEI. V was trimmed by 4 bases and J by 6 bases, leaving 12 bases between them. The CDR3: CASSAIEEDGYTF. CDR3 DNA sequence: TGTGCCAGCAGTGCTATCGAGGAAGATGGCTACACCTTC. The full variable domain, its missing parts supplied by reference TRBV2 and TRBJ1-2, is EPEVTQTPSHQVTQMGQEVILRCVPISNHLYFYWYRQILGQKVEFLVSFYNNEISEKSEIFDDQFSVERPDGSNFTLKIRSTKLEDSAMYFCASSAIEEDGYTFGSGTRLTVV.

This clone was detected a few times. This chain connects TRBV5-1 to TRBJ1-4, with 7 bases fitting TRBD1. The CDR3 length is 14 residues. J was trimmed by 8 bases and V by 4 bases; bases with no gene match: 8. Germline V gives CDR1 SGHRS, CDR2 YFSETQ. The CDR3 DNA reads TGCGCCAGCAGCCTGGGGGCAGGGGGAGAAAAACTGTTTTTT. Amino acid sequence: CASSLGAGGEKLFF. The whole variable domain, filled in from reference TRBV5-1 and TRBJ1-4, reads KAGVTQTPRYLIKTRGQQVTLSCSPISGHRSVSWYQQTPGQGLQFLFEYFSETQRNKGNFPGRFSGRQFSNSRSEMNVSTLELGDSALYLCASSLGAGGEKLFFGSGTQLSVL.

V and J are TRBV13 and TRBJ2-5, with 8 bases fitting TRBD2. V was clipped by 3 bases and J by 1 base; unmatched bases: 7. This CDR3 is 16 amino acids long. The germline gives CDR1 PRHDT, CDR2 FYEKMQ (reference sequence). As DNA, the CDR3 is TGTGCCAGCAGCTTCGACGGGGGGGCCCCCCAAGAGACCCAGTACTTC. Protein product: CASSFDGGAPQETQYF. Full variable domain (outside the CDR3, taken from reference TRBV13 and TRBJ2-5): AAGVIQSPRHLIKEKRETATLKCYPIPRHDTVYWYQQGPGQDPQFLISFYEKMQSDKGSIPDRFSAQQFSDYHSELNMSSLELGDSALYFCASSFDGGAPQETQYFGPGTRLLVL.

The genes are TRBV5-6 and TRBJ2-7, with TRBD2 matching 14 bases. The V and J ends lost 4 bases and 3 bases, in that order; junction bases with no gene match: 9. Per germline, CDR1 SGHDT and CDR2 YYEEEE. The CDR3 totals 17 residues. CDR3 coding DNA: TGTGCCAGCAGCCAGGAAGGAGGACTAGCGGGGGGCTACGAGCAGTACTTC. Translation gives CASSQEGGLAGGYEQYF.

Only one count was recorded for this clone. V and J are TRBV5-1 and TRBJ2-1; 7 positions match TRBD1. There are 15 residues in the CDR3. Per the germline V gene, CDR1 is SGHRS and CDR2 is YFSETQ. Trimming took 5 bases from V and 8 from J; bases not matched to a gene: 13. The CDR3 sequence: CASRSTGVSGDEQFF. The CDR3, as DNA: TGCGCCAGCAGGTCCACAGGGGTATCAGGGGATGAGCAGTTCTTC.

The V call is TRBV2, the J call TRBJ1-4; weak D call: TRBD1 (6 bases). Germline lookup yields CDR1 SNHLY and CDR2 FYNNEI. The CDR3 consists of 14 residues. V lost 7 bases to trimming and J lost 4 bases, with 13 bases between them. CDR3 DNA: TGTGCCAGCACCGTGGACAGCGGTAATGAAAAACTGTTTTTT. Translation gives CASTVDSGNEKLFF.

The V gene is TRBV7-9, the J gene TRBJ1-1; 11 nucleotides match TRBD1. The germline CDR1 and CDR2 sequences are SEHNR and FQNEAQ (reference sequence). The CDR3 is 15 amino acids. V dropped 4 bases and J dropped 5; count of bases not matched to a gene: 6. This CDR3 is CASSSWTGGITEAFF. The CDR3 region has the DNA TGTGCCAGCAGCTCCTGGACAGGGGGCATAACTGAAGCTTTCTTT. Full variable domain (rest looked up from reference TRBV7-9 and TRBJ1-1): DTGVSQNPRHKITKRGQNVTFRCDPISEHNRLYWYRQTLGQGPEFLTYFQNEAQLEKSRLLSDRFSAERPKGSFSTLEIQRTEQGDSAMYLCASSSWTGGITEAFFGQGTRLTVV.

The chain recombines TRBV7-2 with TRBJ2-7, with D maybe TRBD2 (6 bases). CDR1 is SGHTA and CDR2 is FQGNSA in the germline V gene. Trimming took 0 bases from V and 2 from J, leaving 11 bases between them. This CDR3 has 15 residues. This CDR3 is CASSLAEGGTYEQYF. The CDR3 DNA is TGTGCCAGCAGCTTAGCGGAGGGAGGCACCTACGAGCAGTACTTC.

The gene calls are TRBV13 and TRBJ2-5, with 8 bases lining up with TRBD1. The better agreement between TRBJ2-7 and the DNA end casts doubt on the J call. The CDR3 spans 14 residues. The germline gives CDR1 PRHDT, CDR2 FYEKMQ (reference sequence). The chain's CDR3 is CASRKTGAPYEQYF. The CDR3, as DNA: TGTGCCAGCAGGAAGACAGGGGCCCCCTACGAGCAGTACTTC.

The rearrangement uses TRBV19 and TRBJ1-1; tentative D call: TRBD1 (6 bases). The ends were cut back, 2 bases at V and 5 bases at J, with 12 bases in the middle. This CDR3 spans 14 amino acids. Germline CDR1 reads LNHDA; CDR2 reads SQIVND (reference sequence). The CDR3, as DNA: TGTGCCAGTAGTATAACAGGGTCGGGGACTGAAGCTTTCTTT. Encoded protein: CASSITGSGTEAFF.

V gene TRBV5-6 combines with J gene TRBJ2-2; tentative D call: TRBD2 (5 bases). Germline V lookup: CDR1 SGHDT, CDR2 YYEEEE. V gave up 2 bases and J gave up 0 bases, with 20 bases separating them. This CDR3 spans 19 amino acids. The CDR3 sequence is CASSFNTLPGISNTGELFF. CDR3 sequence (DNA): TGTGCCAGCAGCTTTAACACCCTACCGGGGATTTCGAACACCGGGGAGCTGTTTTTT.

The J gene is TRBJ2-7, the V gene TRBV7-6; D perhaps matches TRBD2 (5 bases). V was trimmed by 5 bases and J by 4 bases, leaving 18 bases between them. The CDR3 spans 15 residues. Per germline, CDR1 SGHVS and CDR2 FNYEAQ. CDR3 loop: CASSPIGREGYEQYF. DNA of the CDR3: TGTGCCAGCAGCCCCATAGGACGCGAGGGATACGAGCAGTACTTC.

The CDR3 loop reads CSVTKHAGNTIYF. CDR3 sequence (DNA): TGCAGCGTTACTAAGCACGCTGGAAACACCATATATTTT. This chain joins TRBV29-1 and TRBJ1-3; D call uncertain. The CDR3 covers 13 residues. The V and J ends lost 5 bases and 2 bases respectively, with 10 bases between them. Germline CDR1 reads SQVTM; CDR2 reads ANQGSEA.

V usage is TRBV7-9 and J usage is TRBJ2-7, with D possibly matching TRBD1 (5 bases). The V end lost 2 bases, the J end lost 2 bases, and 10 bases lay between the germline ends. CDR1 is SEHNR, CDR2 FQNEAQ, per germline (reference sequence). CDR3 length: 14 amino acids. CDR3 residues: CASSLTGNTYEQYF. The CDR3 DNA reads TGTGCCAGCAGCTTAACAGGAAACACCTACGAGCAGTACTTC. Using reference TRBV7-9 and TRBJ2-7 for the parts outside the CDR3, the full variable domain is DTGVSQNPRHKITKRGQNVTFRCDPISEHNRLYWYRQTLGQGPEFLTYFQNEAQLEKSRLLSDRFSAERPKGSFSTLEIQRTEQGDSAMYLCASSLTGNTYEQYFGPGTRLTVT.

The chain employs TRBV12-5 and TRBJ2-6; D not certain. The V gene lost 0 bases and the J gene lost 1 base, with 16 bases spanning the gap. Germline V gene data show CDR1 as LGHNT and CDR2 as FRNRAP. This CDR3 spans 19 amino acids. The CDR3, as DNA: TGTGCTAGTGGTTTGGTAGGAGTTTCCCTTCGATCTGGGGCCAACGTCCTGACTTTC. This sequence encodes CASGLVGVSLRSGANVLTF.